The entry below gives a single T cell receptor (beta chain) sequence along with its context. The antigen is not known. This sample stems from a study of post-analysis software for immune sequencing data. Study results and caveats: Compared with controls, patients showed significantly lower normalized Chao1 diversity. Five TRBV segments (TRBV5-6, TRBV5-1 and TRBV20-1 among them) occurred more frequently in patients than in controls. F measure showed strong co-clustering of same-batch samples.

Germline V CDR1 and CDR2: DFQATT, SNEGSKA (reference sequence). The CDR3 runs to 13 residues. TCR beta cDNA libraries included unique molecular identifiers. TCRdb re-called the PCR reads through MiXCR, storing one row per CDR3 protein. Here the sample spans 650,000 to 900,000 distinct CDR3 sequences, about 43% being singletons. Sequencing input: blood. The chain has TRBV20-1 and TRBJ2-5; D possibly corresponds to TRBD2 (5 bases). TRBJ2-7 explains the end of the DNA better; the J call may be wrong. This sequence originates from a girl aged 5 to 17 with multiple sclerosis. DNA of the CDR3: TGCAGTGCTAGTGAAGGGAGTCGCCACGAGCAGTACTTC. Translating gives CSASEGSRHEQYF.